This T cell receptor (beta chain) was found in a study of OX40 agonist ivuxolimab in advanced cancers. Concerning this clone: What it binds is not known.

Study-wide results and caveats: Expanded clones belonging to CD8+ T cells outnumbered, on average, those of CD4+.

Assay: immunoSEQ multiplex PCR; the TCRdb copy retains only in-frame clones and omits some. The table lists under 20,000 clones, roughly 74% of them singletons. Germline lookup yields CDR1 MNHNY and CDR2 SVGAGI (reference sequence). The germline V and J ends were trimmed by 6 bases and 12 bases, with 20 bases remaining between them. This CDR3 has 13 amino acids. The sequencing used CD4+ or CD8+ T cells sorted from blood, collected in a trial of the OX40 agonist ivuxolimab. The V and J genes are TRBV6-6 and TRBJ1-1; TRBD1 might be the D (5 bases). This TCR came from an adult with an advanced solid tumor such as melanoma, head and neck, liver or kidney cancer. CDR3 in amino acids: CASRGEGPFLSFF. The CDR3 DNA is TGTGCCAGCAGAGGGGAGGGGCCCTTCTTGTCTTTCTTT.